This T cell receptor beta chain was sequenced for a study of blood T cell repertoires in COVID-19. Across the study: Acute and convalescent COVID-19 samples came from the United States, Italy and Spain. T cells, B-cell-depleted T cells, or PBMCs provided the cDNA or gDNA that served as material.

Authors' processing steps: Estimated nucleated cell counts came from reference gene primer amplification. Measured with immunoSEQ multiplex PCR; TCRdb has only the in-frame clones, and not every one. The V and J calls and the clone size are those of that table, but D and trimming were determined from the DNA. The sample consists of about 110,000 clones, around 83% of them appearing once. Per germline, CDR1 SQVTM and CDR2 ANQGSEA. Trimming left V 8 bases short and J 6 bases short, with 13 bases between. There are 11 residues in the CDR3. V and J are TRBV29-1 and TRBJ1-1, with D possibly matching TRBD1 (5 bases). Sequencing used peripheral blood. This TCR came from a man aged 40-50 years with acute or convalescent COVID-19. Written as DNA, the CDR3 is TGCAGCCCCCCAGGAGGGGCTGAAGCTTTCTTT. It encodes CSPPGGAEAFF.